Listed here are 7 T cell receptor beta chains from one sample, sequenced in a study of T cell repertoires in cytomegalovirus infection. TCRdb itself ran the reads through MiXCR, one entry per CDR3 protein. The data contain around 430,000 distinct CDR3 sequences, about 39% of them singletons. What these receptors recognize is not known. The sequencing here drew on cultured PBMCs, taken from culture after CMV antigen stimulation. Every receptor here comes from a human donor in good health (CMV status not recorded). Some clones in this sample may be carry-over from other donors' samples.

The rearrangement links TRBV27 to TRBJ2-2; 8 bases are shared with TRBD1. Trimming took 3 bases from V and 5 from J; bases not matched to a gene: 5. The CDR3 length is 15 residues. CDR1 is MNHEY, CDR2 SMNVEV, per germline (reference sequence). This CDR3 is CASSLGQAFTGELFF. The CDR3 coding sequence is TGTGCCAGCAGTTTGGGACAGGCGTTTACCGGGGAGCTGTTTTTT.

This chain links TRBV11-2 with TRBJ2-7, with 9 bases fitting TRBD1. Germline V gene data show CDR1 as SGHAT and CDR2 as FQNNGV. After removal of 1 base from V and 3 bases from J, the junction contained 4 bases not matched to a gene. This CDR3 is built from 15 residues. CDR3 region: CASSLVRDRVYEQYF. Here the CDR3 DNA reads TGTGCCAGCAGCTTAGTCCGGGACAGGGTCTACGAGCAGTACTTC.

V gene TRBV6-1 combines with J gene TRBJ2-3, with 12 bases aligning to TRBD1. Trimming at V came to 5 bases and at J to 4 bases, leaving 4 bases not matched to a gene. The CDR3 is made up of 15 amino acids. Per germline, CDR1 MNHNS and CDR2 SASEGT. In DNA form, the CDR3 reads TGTGCCAGCAGTCGGGACAGGGGGCTTGCAGATACGCAGTATTTT. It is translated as CASSRDRGLADTQYF.

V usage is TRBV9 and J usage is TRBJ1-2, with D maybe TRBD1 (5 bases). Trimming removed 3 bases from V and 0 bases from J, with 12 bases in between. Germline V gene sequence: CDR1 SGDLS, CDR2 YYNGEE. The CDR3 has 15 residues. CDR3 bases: TGTGCCAGCAGCGACAGACTGACAGCTAACTATGGCTACACCTTC. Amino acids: CASSDRLTANYGYTF.

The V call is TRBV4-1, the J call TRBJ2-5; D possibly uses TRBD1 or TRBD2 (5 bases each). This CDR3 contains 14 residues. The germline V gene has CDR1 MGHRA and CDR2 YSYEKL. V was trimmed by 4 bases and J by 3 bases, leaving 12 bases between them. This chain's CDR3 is CASSLGWGKETQYF. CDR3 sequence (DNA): TGCGCCAGCAGCCTAGGCTGGGGGAAAGAGACCCAGTACTTC.

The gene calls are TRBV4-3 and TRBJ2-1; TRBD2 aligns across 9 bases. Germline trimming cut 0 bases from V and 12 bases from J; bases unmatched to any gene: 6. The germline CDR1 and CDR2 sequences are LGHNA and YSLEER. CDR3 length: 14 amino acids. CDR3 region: CASSQDLSGSMQFF. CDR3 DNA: TGCGCCAGCAGCCAAGATCTTAGCGGGAGTATGCAGTTCTTC.

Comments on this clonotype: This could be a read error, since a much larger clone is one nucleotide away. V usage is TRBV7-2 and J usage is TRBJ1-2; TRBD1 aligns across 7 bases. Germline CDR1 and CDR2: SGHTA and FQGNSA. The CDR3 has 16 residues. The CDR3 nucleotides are TGTGCCAGCAGCTTAGCGGGGGACAGCCTGAGCTATTGCTACACCTTC. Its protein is CASSLAGDSLSYCYTF.